This T cell receptor (beta chain) was sequenced in a study of spatial heterogeneity in lung cancer. Study-level points and caveats: Tumor mutation counts were tracked by expanded intratumoral alpha and beta TCR counts.

Time point indicated: sample taken at primary tumor resection. Whole RNA obtained from tumor, nontumor lung or frozen PBMC underwent sequencing without sorting. Of note for this clonotype: Its antigen is unknown.

Single TCR cDNA molecules each had their own unique molecular identifier. TCRdb re-analysed the 5' RACE reads in MiXCR, keeping a single row per CDR3 protein. The sample records 24,000 or so distinct CDR3 sequences, roughly 10% being singletons. This specimen was lung tumor tissue, taken at surgery. The TCR was taken from a male donor with early-stage non-small cell lung cancer.

The CDR3 is CASSYPTYEQYF. The DNA of the CDR3 is TGTGCCAGCAGTTACCCAACCTACGAGCAGTACTTC. V usage is TRBV6-2 or TRBV6-3 and J usage is TRBJ2-7; D is unresolved. From germline, CDR1 is MNHEY and CDR2 SVGEGT. CDR3 length: 12 amino acids. V lost 2 bases to trimming and J lost 2 bases, with 4 bases between them.